The source of this T cell receptor (beta chain) is a study of shared clonotypes between healthy human individuals. Notes on the study in general: Generation of non-shared clonotypes was less probable than generation of clonotypes shared by all four donors.

The assay was immunoSEQ multiplex PCR, and TCRdb's table has in-frame clones only and misses some. Of 500,000 to 550,000 clones listed, 95% to 97% were seen once; the top ten hold about 0.067%. As regards this clone: Its antigen is currently unknown.

Donors comprised healthy HIV-negative adults lacking recent acute infections or vaccinations. Germline CDR1 is WNHNN and CDR2 is SYGVQD (reference sequence). The CDR3 extends over 13 amino acids. V lost 5 bases and J lost 7; bases outside the gene matches: 6. The J gene is TRBJ2-7, the V gene TRBV10-1, with 9 bases lining up with TRBD1. The source is a woman aged 25 to 39 in good health. The source material was naive CD4+ T cells sorted from blood. Described subset: CD45RA+ positively selected. Here the CDR3 DNA reads TGCGCCAGCAGTCCACAGGGGGCGCGGGAGCAGTACTTC. Translation: CASSPQGAREQYF.